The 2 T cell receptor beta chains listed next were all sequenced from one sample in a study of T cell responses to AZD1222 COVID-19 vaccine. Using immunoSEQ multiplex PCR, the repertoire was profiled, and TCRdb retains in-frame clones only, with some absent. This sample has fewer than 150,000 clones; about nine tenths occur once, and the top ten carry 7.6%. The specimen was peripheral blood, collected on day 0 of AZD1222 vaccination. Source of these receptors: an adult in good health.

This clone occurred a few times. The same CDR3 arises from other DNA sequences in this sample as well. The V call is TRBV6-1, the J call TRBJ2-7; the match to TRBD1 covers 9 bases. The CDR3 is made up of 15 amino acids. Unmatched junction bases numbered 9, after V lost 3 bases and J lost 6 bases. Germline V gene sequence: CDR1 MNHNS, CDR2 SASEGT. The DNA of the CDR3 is TGTGCCAGCAGTGAGGAGGGACAGGGTTTCACCGAGCAGTACTTC. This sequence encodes CASSEEGQGFTEQYF.

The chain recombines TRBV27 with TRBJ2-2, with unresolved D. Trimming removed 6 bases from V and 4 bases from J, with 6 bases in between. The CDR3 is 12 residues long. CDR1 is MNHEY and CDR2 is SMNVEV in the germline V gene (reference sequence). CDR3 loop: CASRVFTGELFF. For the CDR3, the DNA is TGTGCCAGCAGGGTCTTCACCGGGGAGCTGTTTTTT.